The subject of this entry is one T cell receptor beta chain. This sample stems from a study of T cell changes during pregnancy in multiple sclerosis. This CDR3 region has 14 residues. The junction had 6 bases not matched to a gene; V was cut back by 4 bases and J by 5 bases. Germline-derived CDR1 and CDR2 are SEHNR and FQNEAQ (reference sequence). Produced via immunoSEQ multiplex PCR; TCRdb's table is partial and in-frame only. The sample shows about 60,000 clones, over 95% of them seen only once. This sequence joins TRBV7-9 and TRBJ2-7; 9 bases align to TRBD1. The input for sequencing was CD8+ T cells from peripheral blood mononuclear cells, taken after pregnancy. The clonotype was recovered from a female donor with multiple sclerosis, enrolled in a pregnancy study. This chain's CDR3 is CASSSYRDRDEQYF. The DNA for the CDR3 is TGTGCCAGCAGCTCCTACCGGGACAGGGACGAGCAGTACTTC.